These T cell receptor beta chains were read from a single sample in a study of early T cells in non-severe SARS-CoV-2 infection. TCRdb reanalysed the 5' RACE reads using MiXCR and keeps one entry per CDR3 protein. In the table there are some 73,000 distinct CDR3 sequences, over 9.5% of which are singletons. The sample comprised whole blood. These receptors were taken from an adult who was a healthcare worker with PCR-confirmed SARS-CoV-2 infection or an uninfected control (not recorded which). Both conserved end residues are part of each CDR3. D genes are given only for firm matches. Only part of the rows carry a size: once, few, many, or a class if the clone is expanded.

cdr3_length: 16
v_call: TRBV25-1
d_call: .
clone_size: .
j_call: TRBJ2-6
cdr3_aa: CASSESRNSGANVLTF
cdr3_nt: TGTGCCAGCAGTGAATCCCGGAACTCTGGGGCCAACGTCCTGACTTTC

cdr3_length: 12
v_call: TRBV29-1
d_call: .
clone_size: few
j_call: TRBJ2-5
cdr3_aa: CSVVEAGETQYF
cdr3_nt: TGCAGCGTTGTGGAGGCGGGGGAGACCCAGTACTTC

cdr3_length: 14
v_call: TRBV20-1
d_call: .
clone_size: many
j_call: TRBJ1-5
cdr3_aa: CSAPPQGRNQPQHF
cdr3_nt: TGCAGTGCCCCCCCGCAGGGCCGCAATCAGCCCCAGCATTTT

cdr3_length: 14
v_call: TRBV24-1
d_call: .
clone_size: .
j_call: TRBJ1-5
cdr3_aa: CATIYLRSNQPQHF
cdr3_nt: TGTGCCACCATCTACCTGAGGAGCAATCAGCCCCAGCATTTT

cdr3_length: 14
v_call: TRBV11-2
d_call: .
clone_size: few
j_call: TRBJ1-6
cdr3_aa: CASSSTRIISPLHF
cdr3_nt: TGTGCCAGCAGCTCGACCAGGATAATTTCACCCCTCCACTTT

cdr3_length: 15
v_call: TRBV2
d_call: TRBD2
clone_size: .
j_call: TRBJ2-1
cdr3_aa: CASSQLADFYNEQFF
cdr3_nt: TGTGCCAGCAGTCAACTAGCGGACTTCTACAATGAGCAGTTCTTC

cdr3_length: 15
v_call: TRBV5-1
d_call: TRBD1
clone_size: many
j_call: TRBJ2-7
cdr3_aa: CASSPGTGESYEQYF
cdr3_nt: TGCGCCAGCAGCCCAGGGACAGGCGAGTCCTACGAGCAGTACTTC

cdr3_length: 19
v_call: TRBV5-1
d_call: .
clone_size: few
j_call: TRBJ2-1
cdr3_aa: CASSLGLDRRGRGSHEQFF
cdr3_nt: TGCGCCAGCAGCTTGGGCCTGGACCGCCGTGGTCGCGGGTCGCATGAGCAGTTCTTC

cdr3_length: 15
v_call: TRBV7-9
d_call: TRBD1
clone_size: .
j_call: TRBJ2-1
cdr3_aa: CASSWTGQAYNEQFF
cdr3_nt: TGTGCCAGCAGTTGGACAGGCCAAGCCTACAATGAGCAGTTCTTC

cdr3_length: 18
v_call: TRBV6-5
d_call: TRBD1
clone_size: .
j_call: TRBJ2-2
cdr3_aa: CASSYSKRQGAYTGELFF
cdr3_nt: TGTGCCAGCAGTTACTCAAAAAGACAGGGGGCTTACACCGGGGAGCTGTTTTTT

cdr3_length: 16
v_call: TRBV2
d_call: TRBD2
clone_size: few
j_call: TRBJ2-1
cdr3_aa: CASSGLAGMGYNEQFF
cdr3_nt: TGTGCCAGCTCAGGACTAGCGGGAATGGGTTACAATGAGCAGTTCTTC

cdr3_length: 13
v_call: TRBV6-5
d_call: .
clone_size: .
j_call: TRBJ1-1
cdr3_aa: CASSYGGNTEAFF
cdr3_nt: TGTGCCAGCAGTTACGGAGGGAACACTGAAGCTTTCTTT

cdr3_length: 12
v_call: TRBV3-1
d_call: .
clone_size: .
j_call: TRBJ1-1
cdr3_aa: CASSPTGTEAFF
cdr3_nt: TGTGCCAGCAGCCCGACAGGCACTGAAGCTTTCTTT

cdr3_length: 14
v_call: TRBV5-1
d_call: .
clone_size: many
j_call: TRBJ1-6
cdr3_aa: CASSQDSYNSPLHF
cdr3_nt: TGCGCCAGCAGCCAGGACAGCTATAATTCACCCCTCCACTTT

cdr3_length: 15
v_call: TRBV7-6
d_call: TRBD1
clone_size: .
j_call: TRBJ2-5
cdr3_aa: CASSSGQLRVETQYF
cdr3_nt: TGTGCCAGCAGCTCGGGACAGCTGCGCGTGGAGACCCAGTACTTC

cdr3_length: 13
v_call: TRBV20-1
d_call: .
clone_size: .
j_call: TRBJ1-2
cdr3_aa: CSATTRSNYGYTF
cdr3_nt: TGCAGTGCAACGACAAGATCTAACTATGGCTACACCTTC

cdr3_length: 13
v_call: TRBV11-2
d_call: .
clone_size: few
j_call: TRBJ2-5
cdr3_aa: CASGRGSEVAQYF
cdr3_nt: TGTGCCAGCGGCCGGGGGTCCGAGGTCGCCCAGTACTTC

cdr3_length: 17
v_call: TRBV7-2
d_call: TRBD2
clone_size: .
j_call: TRBJ2-1
cdr3_aa: CASSLVFGLAGENEQFF
cdr3_nt: TGTGCCAGCAGCTTAGTGTTTGGGCTAGCGGGAGAGAATGAGCAGTTCTTC

cdr3_length: 13
v_call: TRBV27
d_call: .
clone_size: many
j_call: TRBJ2-7
cdr3_aa: CASSWGSSYEQYF
cdr3_nt: TGTGCCAGCAGTTGGGGGAGCTCCTACGAGCAGTACTTC

cdr3_length: 17
v_call: TRBV19
d_call: TRBD1
clone_size: many
j_call: TRBJ2-2
cdr3_aa: CASSALLGTGDTGELFF
cdr3_nt: TGTGCCAGTAGTGCCCTTCTAGGGACAGGGGATACCGGGGAGCTGTTTTTT

cdr3_length: 15
v_call: TRBV24-1
d_call: TRBD1
clone_size: many
j_call: TRBJ2-1
cdr3_aa: CATSGPTGGIDEQFF
cdr3_nt: TGTGCCACCAGTGGCCCGACAGGGGGAATCGATGAGCAGTTCTTC

cdr3_length: 15
v_call: TRBV29-1
d_call: TRBD1
clone_size: .
j_call: TRBJ1-1
cdr3_aa: CSVPNPQGVSTEAFF
cdr3_nt: TGCAGCGTCCCCAATCCCCAGGGGGTGAGTACTGAAGCTTTCTTT

cdr3_length: 14
v_call: TRBV11-2
d_call: TRBD1
clone_size: few
j_call: TRBJ1-6
cdr3_aa: CASSLDRRNSPLHF
cdr3_nt: TGTGCCAGCAGCTTGGACAGGCGGAATTCACCCCTCCACTTT

cdr3_length: 16
v_call: TRBV5-6
d_call: .
clone_size: many
j_call: TRBJ2-1
cdr3_aa: CASSSIRERSYNEQFF
cdr3_nt: TGTGCCAGCAGCTCTATTCGGGAGAGATCCTACAATGAGCAGTTCTTC

cdr3_length: 15
v_call: TRBV5-1
d_call: .
clone_size: .
j_call: TRBJ2-1
cdr3_aa: CASSLQGLPRNEQFF
cdr3_nt: TGCGCCAGCAGCTTGCAGGGACTTCCTCGCAATGAGCAGTTCTTC

cdr3_length: 14
v_call: TRBV5-4
d_call: .
clone_size: many
j_call: TRBJ2-7
cdr3_aa: CASSLVWGSSEQYF
cdr3_nt: TGTGCCAGCAGCTTGGTCTGGGGGAGCTCCGAGCAGTACTTC